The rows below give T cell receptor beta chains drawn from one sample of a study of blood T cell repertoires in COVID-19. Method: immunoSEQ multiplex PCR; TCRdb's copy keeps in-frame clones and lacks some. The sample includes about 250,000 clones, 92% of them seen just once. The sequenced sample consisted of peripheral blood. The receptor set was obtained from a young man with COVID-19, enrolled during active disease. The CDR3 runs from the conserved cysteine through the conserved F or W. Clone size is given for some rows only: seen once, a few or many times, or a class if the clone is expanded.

CASSGTFDRDYGYTF	-	TRBV9	TRBJ1-2
CASSETPPLAGGRYEQYF	few	TRBV6-1	TRBJ2-7
CARRAGGLTEAFF	-	TRBV2	TRBJ1-1
CARSFSGQGLNYGYTF	-	TRBV5-3	TRBJ1-2
CASSLSLTGRRLGAFF	many	TRBV3-1/TRBV3-2	TRBJ1-1
CASSAMAVSGNTIYF	-	TRBV2	TRBJ1-3
CASSLFPPGNSGNTIYF	-	TRBV7-3	TRBJ1-3
CASSFGTGDQPQHF	-	TRBV28	TRBJ1-5
CASSNRAGPLGYTF	-	TRBV27	TRBJ1-2
CSVDERSGANVLTF	-	TRBV29-1	TRBJ2-6
CAISESQGVTNSPLHF	many	TRBV10-3	TRBJ1-6
CASSSHLQGSGNTIYF	-	TRBV6-2/TRBV6-3	TRBJ1-3
CASSEAISGTYEQYF	few	TRBV6-1	TRBJ2-7
CSASLGGKETQYF	-	TRBV20-1	TRBJ2-5
CASRREVAHQPQHF	-	TRBV6-5	TRBJ1-5
CAISGTADGYTF	-	TRBV10-3	TRBJ1-2
CASRTGRPGGYTF	-	TRBV6-5	TRBJ1-2